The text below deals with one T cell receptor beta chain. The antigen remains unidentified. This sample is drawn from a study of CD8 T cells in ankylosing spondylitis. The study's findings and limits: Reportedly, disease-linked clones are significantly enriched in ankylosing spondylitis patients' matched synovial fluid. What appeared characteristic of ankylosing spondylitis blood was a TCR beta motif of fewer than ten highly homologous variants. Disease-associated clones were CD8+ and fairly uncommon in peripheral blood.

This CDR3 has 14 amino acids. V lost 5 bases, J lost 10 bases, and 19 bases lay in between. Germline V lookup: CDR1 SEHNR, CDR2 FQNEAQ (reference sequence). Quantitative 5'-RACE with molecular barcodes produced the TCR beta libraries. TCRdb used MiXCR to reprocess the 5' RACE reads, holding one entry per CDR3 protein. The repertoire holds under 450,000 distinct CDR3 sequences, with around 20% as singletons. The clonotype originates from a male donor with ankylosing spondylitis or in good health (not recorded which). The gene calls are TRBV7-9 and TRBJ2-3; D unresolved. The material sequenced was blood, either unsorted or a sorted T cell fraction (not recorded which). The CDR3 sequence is CASSALPPPNAQYF. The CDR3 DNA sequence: TGTGCCAGCAGCGCCTTACCCCCTCCAAACGCGCAGTATTTT.